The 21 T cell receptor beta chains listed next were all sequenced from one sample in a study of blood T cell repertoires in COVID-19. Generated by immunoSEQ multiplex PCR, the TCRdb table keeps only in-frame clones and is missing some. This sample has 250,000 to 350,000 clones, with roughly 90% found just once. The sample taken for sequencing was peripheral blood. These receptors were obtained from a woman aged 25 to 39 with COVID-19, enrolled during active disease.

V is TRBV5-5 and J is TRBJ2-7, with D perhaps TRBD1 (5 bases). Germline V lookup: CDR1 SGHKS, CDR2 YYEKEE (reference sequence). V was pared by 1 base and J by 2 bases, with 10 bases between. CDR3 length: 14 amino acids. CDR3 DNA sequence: TGTGCCAGCAGCTTGTTCGACAGAACCTACGAGCAGTACTTC. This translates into CASSLFDRTYEQYF.

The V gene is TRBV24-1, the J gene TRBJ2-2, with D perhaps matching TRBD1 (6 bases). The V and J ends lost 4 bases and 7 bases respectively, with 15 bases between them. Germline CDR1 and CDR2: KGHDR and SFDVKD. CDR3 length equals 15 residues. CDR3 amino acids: CATSERHRVSGELFF. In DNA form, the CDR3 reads TGTGCCACCAGTGAACGACACAGGGTTAGCGGGGAGCTGTTTTTT.

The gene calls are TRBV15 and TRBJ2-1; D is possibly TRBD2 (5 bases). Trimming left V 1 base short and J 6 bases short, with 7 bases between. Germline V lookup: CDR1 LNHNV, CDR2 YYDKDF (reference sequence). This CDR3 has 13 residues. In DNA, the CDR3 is TGTGCCACCAGCAGAGGGACTGCCAATGAGCAGTTCTTC. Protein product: CATSRGTANEQFF. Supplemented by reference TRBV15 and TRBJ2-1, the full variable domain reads DAMVIQNPRYQVTQFGKPVTLSCSQTLNHNVMYWYQQKSSQAPKLLFHYYDKDFNNEADTPDNFQSRRPNTSFCFLDIRSPGLGDTAMYLCATSRGTANEQFFGPGTRLTVL.

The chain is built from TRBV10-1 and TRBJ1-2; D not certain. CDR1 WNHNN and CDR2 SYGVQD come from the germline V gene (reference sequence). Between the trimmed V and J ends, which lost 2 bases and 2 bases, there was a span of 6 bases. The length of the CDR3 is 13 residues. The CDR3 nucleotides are TGCGCCAGCAGTGAGACGGGAAACTATGGCTACACCTTC. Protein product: CASSETGNYGYTF.

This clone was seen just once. In nucleotides, the CDR3 is TGTGCCAGCAGCTTAACCCCTGGGGGGGGAGGTAACATTCAGTACTTC. Translating gives CASSLTPGGGGNIQYF. This chain joins TRBV5-6 and TRBJ2-4; 7 bases are shared with TRBD2. CDR1 and CDR2 from the germline V gene are SGHDT and YYEEEE. The CDR3 length is 16 residues. V dropped 2 bases and J dropped 7; count of bases not matched to a gene: 12.

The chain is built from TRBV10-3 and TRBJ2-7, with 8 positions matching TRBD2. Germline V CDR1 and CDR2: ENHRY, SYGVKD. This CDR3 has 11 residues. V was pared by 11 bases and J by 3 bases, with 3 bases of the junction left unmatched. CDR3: CAAGGNYEQYF. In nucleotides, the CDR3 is TGTGCCGCGGGGGGAAACTACGAGCAGTACTTC.

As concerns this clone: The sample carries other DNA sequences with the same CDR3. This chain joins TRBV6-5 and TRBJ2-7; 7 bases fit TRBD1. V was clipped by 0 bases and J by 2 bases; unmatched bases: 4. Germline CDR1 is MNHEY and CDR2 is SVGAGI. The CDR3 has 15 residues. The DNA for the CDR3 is TGTGCCAGCAGTTACTCCCGGGACAGAACCTACGAGCAGTACTTC. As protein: CASSYSRDRTYEQYF.

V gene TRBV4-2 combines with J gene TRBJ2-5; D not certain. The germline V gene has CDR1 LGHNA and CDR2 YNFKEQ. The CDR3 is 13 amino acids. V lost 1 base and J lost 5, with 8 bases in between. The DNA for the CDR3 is TGTGCCAGCAGCCAAGTACTCTTGGAGACCCAGTACTTC. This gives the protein CASSQVLLETQYF.

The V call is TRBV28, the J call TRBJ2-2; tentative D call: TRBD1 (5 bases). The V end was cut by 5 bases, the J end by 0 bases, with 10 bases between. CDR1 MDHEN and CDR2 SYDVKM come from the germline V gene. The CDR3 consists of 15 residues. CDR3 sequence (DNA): TGTGCCAGCAGTCCCGACAGTACGAACACCGGGGAGCTGTTTTTT. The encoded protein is CASSPDSTNTGELFF.

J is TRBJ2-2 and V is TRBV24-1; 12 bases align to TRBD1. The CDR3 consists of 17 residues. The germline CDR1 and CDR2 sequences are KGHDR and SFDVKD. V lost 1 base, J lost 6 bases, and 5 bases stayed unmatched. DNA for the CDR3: TGTGCCACCAGTGATTTCCGGGACAGGGGGCTGGCCGGGGAGCTGTTTTTT. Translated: CATSDFRDRGLAGELFF.

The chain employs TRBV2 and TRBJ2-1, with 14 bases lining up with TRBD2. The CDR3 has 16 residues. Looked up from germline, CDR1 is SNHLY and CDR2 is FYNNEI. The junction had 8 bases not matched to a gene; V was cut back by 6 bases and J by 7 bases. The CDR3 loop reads CASRTGLAGVLNEQFF. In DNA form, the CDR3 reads TGTGCCAGCAGGACGGGACTAGCGGGAGTGCTTAATGAGCAGTTCTTC.

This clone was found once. The CDR3 DNA follows: TGCGCCAGCAGGGTGCGAGAGACCCAGTACTTC. It codes for CASRVRETQYF. The chain recombines TRBV5-1 with TRBJ2-5; D not resolved. Germline V gene lookup returns CDR1 SGHRS and CDR2 YFSETQ. This CDR3 is 11 amino acids long. V lost 5 bases, J lost 4 bases, and 6 bases lay in between.

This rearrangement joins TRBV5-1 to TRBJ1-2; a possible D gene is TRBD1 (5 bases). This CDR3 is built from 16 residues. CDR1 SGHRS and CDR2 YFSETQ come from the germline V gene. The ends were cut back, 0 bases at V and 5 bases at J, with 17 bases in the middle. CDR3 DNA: TGCGCCAGCAGCTTGGATCGGGGGGGTCGTACTTATGGCTACACCTTC. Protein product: CASSLDRGGRTYGYTF. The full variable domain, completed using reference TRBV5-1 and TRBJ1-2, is KAGVTQTPRYLIKTRGQQVTLSCSPISGHRSVSWYQQTPGQGLQFLFEYFSETQRNKGNFPGRFSGRQFSNSRSEMNVSTLELGDSALYLCASSLDRGGRTYGYTFGSGTRLTVV.

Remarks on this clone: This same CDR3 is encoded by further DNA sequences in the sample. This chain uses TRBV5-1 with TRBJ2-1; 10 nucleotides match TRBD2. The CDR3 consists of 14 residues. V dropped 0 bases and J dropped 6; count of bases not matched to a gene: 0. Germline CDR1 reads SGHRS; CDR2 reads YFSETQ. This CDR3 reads CASSLGLAGNEQFF. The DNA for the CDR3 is TGCGCCAGCAGCTTGGGACTAGCGGGCAATGAGCAGTTCTTC.

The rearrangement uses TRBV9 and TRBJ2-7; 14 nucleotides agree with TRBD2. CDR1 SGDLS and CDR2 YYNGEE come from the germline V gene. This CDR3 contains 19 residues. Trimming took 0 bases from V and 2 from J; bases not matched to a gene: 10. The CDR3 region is CASSVGDDTGLAGAYEQYF. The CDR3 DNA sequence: TGTGCCAGCAGCGTAGGGGATGATACGGGACTAGCGGGGGCCTACGAGCAGTACTTC.

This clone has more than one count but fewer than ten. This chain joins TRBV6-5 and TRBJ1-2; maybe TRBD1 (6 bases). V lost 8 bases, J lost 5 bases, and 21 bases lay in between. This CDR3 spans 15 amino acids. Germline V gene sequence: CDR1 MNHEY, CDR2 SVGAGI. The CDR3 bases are TGTGCCAGCGGGGGGGCAGAAGGCGGCCATTATGGCTACACCTTC. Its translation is CASGGAEGGHYGYTF.

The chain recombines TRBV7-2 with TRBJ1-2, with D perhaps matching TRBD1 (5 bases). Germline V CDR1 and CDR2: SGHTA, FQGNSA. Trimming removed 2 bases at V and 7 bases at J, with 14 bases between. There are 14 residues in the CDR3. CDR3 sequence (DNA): TGTGCCAGCAGCTTAAAAGCAGGGATCGGTGGCTACACCTTC. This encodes CASSLKAGIGGYTF.

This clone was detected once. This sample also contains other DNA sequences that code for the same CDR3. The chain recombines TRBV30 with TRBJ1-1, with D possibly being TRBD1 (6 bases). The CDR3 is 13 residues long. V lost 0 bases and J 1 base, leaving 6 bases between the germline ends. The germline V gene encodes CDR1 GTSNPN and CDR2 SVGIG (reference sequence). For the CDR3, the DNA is TGTGCCTGGAGTGTACAGGGGAACACTGAAGCTTTCTTT. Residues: CAWSVQGNTEAFF. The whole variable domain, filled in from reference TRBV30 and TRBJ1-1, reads SQTIHQWPATLVQPVGSPLSLECTVEGTSNPNLYWYRQAAGRGLQLLFYSVGIGQISSEVPQNLSASRPQDRQFILSSKKLLLSDSGFYLCAWSVQGNTEAFFGQGTRLTVV.

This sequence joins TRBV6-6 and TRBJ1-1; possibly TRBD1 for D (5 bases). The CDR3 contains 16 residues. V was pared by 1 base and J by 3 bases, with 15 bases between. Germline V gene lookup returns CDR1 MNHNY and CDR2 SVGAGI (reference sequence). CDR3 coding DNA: TGTGCCAGCAGTTACTGGGTGCGGGGGATGTACACTGAAGCTTTCTTT. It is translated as CASSYWVRGMYTEAFF.

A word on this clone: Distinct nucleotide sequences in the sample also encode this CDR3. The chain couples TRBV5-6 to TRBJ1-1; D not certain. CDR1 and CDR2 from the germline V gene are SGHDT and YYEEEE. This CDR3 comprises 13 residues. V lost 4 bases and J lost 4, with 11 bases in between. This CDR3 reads CASSPTGITEAFF. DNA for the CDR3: TGTGCCAGCAGCCCGACGGGGATCACTGAAGCTTTCTTT.

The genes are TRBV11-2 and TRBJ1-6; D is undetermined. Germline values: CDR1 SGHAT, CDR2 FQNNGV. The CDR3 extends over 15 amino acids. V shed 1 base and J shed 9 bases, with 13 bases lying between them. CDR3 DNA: TGTGCCAGCAGCTTAGTAGTGGCAGGTGGTTCACCCCTCCACTTT. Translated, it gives CASSLVVAGGSPLHF.